These 21 T cell receptor beta chains share one sample of origin, sequenced in a study of PD-1 blockade in classical Hodgkin lymphoma. Time point of the sample: cycle 4 day 1 (C4D1), after six to seven weeks of nivolumab. In every patient, relapse followed autologous stem cell transplantation, while exposure to brentuximab vedotin differed. The repertoire was sequenced with immunoSEQ multiplex PCR; TCRdb's copy has only in-frame clones and lacks some. The sample has some 86,000 clones, about nine tenths seen once. The specimen comprised peripheral blood mononuclear cells (PBMCs), sampled before the fourth cycle of nivolumab. The receptor set was obtained from a human donor with classical Hodgkin lymphoma.

This rearrangement joins TRBV1 to TRBJ2-7; the table's D call, TRBD2, has no DNA check behind it. TRBV1 is labeled a pseudogene. The CDR3 loop spans 15 amino acids. CDR3 DNA sequence: TGCACCAGCAGCCAGGGCGGACGGGGTTTTTACGAGCAGTACTTC. Translated: CTSSQGGRGFYEQYF.

The rearrangement links TRBV5-6 to TRBJ2-1, with D hard to call. This CDR3 has 11 amino acids. Looked up from germline, CDR1 is SGHDT and CDR2 is YYEEEE. Trimming took 4 bases from V and 7 from J, leaving 6 bases between them. For the CDR3, the DNA is TGTGCCAGCAGCCAGTGGAATGAGCAGTTCTTC. Its protein is CASSQWNEQFF.

The rearrangement uses TRBV15 and TRBJ1-1; D is ambiguous. Germline loops: CDR1 LNHNV, CDR2 YYDKDF (reference sequence). The CDR3 length is 15 residues. Trimming shortened V by 1 base and J by 1 base, and 10 bases separated the two germline ends. CDR3 region: CATSRGLLPNTEAFF. The CDR3 DNA sequence: TGTGCCACCAGCAGAGGGCTACTGCCGAACACTGAAGCTTTCTTT.

This clone appeared a few times. The chain links TRBV28 to TRBJ1-2; no firm D call. The CDR3 has 13 residues. Per the germline V gene, CDR1 is MDHEN and CDR2 is SYDVKM. V was clipped by 2 bases and J by 5 bases, with 9 bases between them. The CDR3 reads CASSLGLLYGYTF. CDR3 bases: TGTGCCAGCAGTTTAGGACTTCTATATGGCTACACCTTC.

The CDR3: CASSLFTGQETQYF. In DNA form, the CDR3 reads TGTGCCAGCAGCTTATTCACCGGACAAGAGACCCAGTACTTC. The J gene is TRBJ2-5, the V gene TRBV7-6; D unclear. The CDR3 loop spans 14 amino acids. The germline CDR1 and CDR2 sequences are SGHVS and FNYEAQ. Trimming took 2 bases from V and 2 from J, leaving 9 bases between them.

The V gene is TRBV2, the J gene TRBJ1-1; maybe TRBD1 (5 bases). V lost 6 bases, J lost 8 bases, and 16 bases lay in between. The CDR3 has 13 residues. CDR1 and CDR2 from the germline V gene are SNHLY and FYNNEI. CDR3 in amino acids: CASRLADRGEAFF. In nucleotides, the CDR3 is TGTGCCAGCAGGCTAGCCGACCGGGGCGAAGCTTTCTTT.

The chain links TRBV9 to TRBJ2-3; 8 nucleotides match TRBD2. This CDR3 has 15 residues. Germline values: CDR1 SGDLS, CDR2 YYNGEE. V was pared by 0 bases and J by 1 base, with 1 base of the junction left unmatched. The CDR3 loop is CASSVAGGGTDTQYF. Written as DNA, the CDR3 is TGTGCCAGCAGCGTAGCGGGGGGGGGCACAGATACGCAGTATTTT. The full variable domain, rest sourced from reference TRBV9 and TRBJ2-3, is DSGVTQTPKHLITATGQRVTLRCSPRSGDLSVYWYQQSLDQGLQFLIQYYNGEERAKGNILERFSAQQFPDLHSELNLSSLELGDSALYFCASSVAGGGTDTQYFGPGTRLTVL.

The V and J genes are TRBV9 and TRBJ2-3; D could derive from TRBD1 or TRBD2 (6 bases each). Between the trimmed V and J ends, which lost 2 bases and 4 bases, there was a span of 17 bases. Looked up from germline, CDR1 is SGDLS and CDR2 is YYNGEE. There are 16 residues in the CDR3. The CDR3 coding sequence is TGTGCCAGCAGCGTGTGGTCAGGGGAGGTGCCAGATACGCAGTATTTT. Its translation: CASSVWSGEVPDTQYF.

The chain couples TRBV15 to TRBJ2-1; the D gene is possibly TRBD1 (5 bases). V was shortened by 0 bases and J by 4 bases, with 7 bases between the two germline ends. This CDR3 has 14 residues. Germline assignment: CDR1 LNHNV and CDR2 YYDKDF (reference sequence). CDR3 region: CATSRDRAYNEQFF. Here the CDR3 DNA reads TGTGCCACCAGCAGAGACAGGGCTTACAATGAGCAGTTCTTC.

This chain links TRBV6-6 with TRBJ1-1, with D possibly being TRBD1 (5 bases). Trimming removed 5 bases from V and 1 base from J, with 11 bases in between. Germline lookup yields CDR1 MNHNY and CDR2 SVGAGI (reference sequence). The CDR3 sequence is 14 residues long. This chain's CDR3 is CASSLGRGNTEAFF. CDR3 nucleotide sequence: TGTGCCAGCAGTCTGGGACGGGGGAACACTGAAGCTTTCTTT.

This chain links TRBV25-1 with TRBJ2-5, with a possible D match to TRBD2 (7 bases). Trimming pared 0 bases from V and 4 bases from J, leaving 12 bases between. The length of the CDR3 is 15 residues. Germline values: CDR1 MGHDK, CDR2 SYGVNS. The CDR3 loop reads CASSEYGGPGETQYF. CDR3 sequence (DNA): TGTGCCAGCAGTGAATACGGGGGGCCGGGAGAGACCCAGTACTTC.

The DNA of the CDR3 is TGTGCCAGTAGCGCCTTTGGGCAGTCTACGTACGAGCAGTACTTC. It is translated as CASSAFGQSTYEQYF. The chain employs TRBV19 and TRBJ2-7; D unresolved. Germline V CDR1 and CDR2: LNHDA, SQIVND (reference sequence). V shed 6 bases and J shed 4 bases, with 19 bases lying between them. The CDR3 runs 15 residues.

The J gene is TRBJ2-3, the V gene TRBV7-9, with D tentatively TRBD1 (5 bases). Trimming stripped 1 base from V and 4 bases from J, with 12 bases between. This CDR3 is built from 15 residues. Germline-derived CDR1 and CDR2 are SEHNR and FQNEAQ (reference sequence). CDR3 in amino acids: CASSLDTGHSDTQYF. In DNA form, the CDR3 reads TGTGCCAGCAGCTTAGATACCGGACACTCAGATACGCAGTATTTT.

This chain joins TRBV18 and TRBJ1-2; D ambiguous. Germline V gene sequence: CDR1 KGHSH, CDR2 LQKENI. CDR3 length: 11 residues. Trimming left V 2 bases short and J 8 bases short, with 6 bases between. The CDR3 loop reads CASSPKEGYTF. CDR3 bases: TGTGCCAGCTCACCAAAGGAGGGCTACACCTTC.

The chain's CDR3 is CASSPMEANTGELFF. Here the CDR3 DNA reads TGTGCCAGCTCACCAATGGAAGCAAACACCGGGGAGCTGTTTTTT. The rearrangement uses TRBV18 and TRBJ2-2; D ambiguous. Germline V gene lookup returns CDR1 KGHSH and CDR2 LQKENI. CDR3 length: 15 amino acids. Trimming took off 2 bases at V and 2 bases at J, with 9 bases between the two ends.

The genes are TRBV6-1 and TRBJ1-6; D is unclear. The CDR3 is 14 residues long. Trimming left V 7 bases short and J 7 bases short, with 14 bases between. Germline CDR1 is MNHNS and CDR2 is SASEGT. The CDR3 sequence: CASTRSEVNSPLHF. The CDR3 DNA reads TGTGCCAGCACCAGGTCTGAAGTCAATTCACCCCTCCACTTT.

This chain joins TRBV27 and TRBJ2-7; D may be TRBD1 or TRBD2 (5 bases each). Trimming stripped 5 bases from V and 6 bases from J, with 17 bases between. This CDR3 spans 14 amino acids. CDR1 is MNHEY and CDR2 is SMNVEV in the germline V gene (reference sequence). The CDR3: CASSTLGTSGEQYF. CDR3 DNA: TGTGCCAGCAGTACCCTAGGGACCTCTGGCGAGCAGTACTTC.

V gene TRBV28 combines with J gene TRBJ1-3; D is ambiguous. V gave up 7 bases and J gave up 0 bases, with 16 bases separating them. The CDR3 runs to 16 residues. Germline loops: CDR1 MDHEN, CDR2 SYDVKM. The CDR3 bases are TGTGCCAGCACCCCTCCGGGGAAACTCTCTGGAAACACCATATATTTT. Its translation is CASTPPGKLSGNTIYF. Full variable domain (remainder filled in from reference TRBV28 and TRBJ1-3): DVKVTQSSRYLVKRTGEKVFLECVQDMDHENMFWYRQDPGLGLRLIYFSYDVKMKEKGDIPEGYSVSREKKERFSLILESASTNQTSMYLCASTPPGKLSGNTIYFGEGSWLTVV.

The chain uses TRBV10-3 and TRBJ2-7; tentatively, D is TRBD2 (5 bases). The CDR3 is 10 residues long. Germline V lookup: CDR1 ENHRY, CDR2 SYGVKD. V lost 10 bases and J 7 bases, leaving 11 bases between the germline ends. The CDR3 reads CATGPGEQYF. CDR3 nucleotides: TGTGCCACTGGACCGGGGGAGCAGTACTTC.

The gene calls are TRBV7-9 and TRBJ1-2, with D possibly matching TRBD1 (6 bases). This CDR3 has 14 amino acids. Per the germline V gene, CDR1 is SEHNR and CDR2 is FQNEAQ (reference sequence). V was shortened by 1 base and J by 8 bases, with 14 bases between the two germline ends. The CDR3 nucleotides are TGTGCCAGCAGCTTAGGTGGTGGGGGCAAGGGCTACACCTTC. Protein product: CASSLGGGGKGYTF.

V usage is TRBV9 and J usage is TRBJ2-7; either TRBD1 or TRBD2 may supply D (6 bases each). Germline V lookup: CDR1 SGDLS, CDR2 YYNGEE. CDR3 length: 17 residues. V lost 4 bases, J lost 4 bases, and 24 bases lay in between. This CDR3 is CASSPEGHYLGGYEQYF. In DNA, the CDR3 is TGTGCCAGCAGCCCGGAGGGGCACTACTTAGGGGGTTACGAGCAGTACTTC. Filled out from reference TRBV9 and TRBJ2-7, the complete variable domain reads DSGVTQTPKHLITATGQRVTLRCSPRSGDLSVYWYQQSLDQGLQFLIQYYNGEERAKGNILERFSAQQFPDLHSELNLSSLELGDSALYFCASSPEGHYLGGYEQYFGPGTRLTVT.